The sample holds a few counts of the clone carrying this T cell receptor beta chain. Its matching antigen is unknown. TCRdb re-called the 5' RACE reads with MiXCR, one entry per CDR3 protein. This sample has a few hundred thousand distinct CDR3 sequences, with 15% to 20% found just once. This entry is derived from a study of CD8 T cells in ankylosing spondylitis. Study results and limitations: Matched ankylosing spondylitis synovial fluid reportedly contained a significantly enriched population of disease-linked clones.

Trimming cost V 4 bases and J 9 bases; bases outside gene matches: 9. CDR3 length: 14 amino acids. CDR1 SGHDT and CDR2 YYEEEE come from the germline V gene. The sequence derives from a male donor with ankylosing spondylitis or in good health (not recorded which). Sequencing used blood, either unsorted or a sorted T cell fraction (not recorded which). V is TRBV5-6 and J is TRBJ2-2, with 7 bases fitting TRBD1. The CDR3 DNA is TGTGCCAGCAGCGCGGACAGGTTATACCGGGAGCTGTTTTTT. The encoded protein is CASSADRLYRELFF. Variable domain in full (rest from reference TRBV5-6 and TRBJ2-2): DAGVTQSPTHLIKTRGQQVTLRCSPKSGHDTVSWYQQALGQGPQFIFQYYEEEERQRGNFPDRFSGHQFPNYSSELNVNALLLGDSALYLCASSADRLYRELFFGEGSRLTVL.